This TCR beta chain was sequenced during a study of OX40 agonist ivuxolimab in advanced cancers. The germline V and J ends were trimmed by 8 bases and 7 bases, with 9 bases remaining between them. There are 11 residues in the CDR3. Germline CDR1 MNHNS, CDR2 SASEGT. The table came from immunoSEQ multiplex PCR; TCRdb's copy has only in-frame clones and leaves some out. The table has roughly 48,000 clones, around 89% seen once. This TCR was recovered from an adult with an advanced solid tumor such as melanoma, head and neck, liver or kidney cancer. Specimen: CD4+ or CD8+ T cells sorted from blood, collected in a trial of the OX40 agonist ivuxolimab. The rearrangement links TRBV6-1 to TRBJ1-5; D ambiguous. CDR3 region: CASGDSQPQHF. In nucleotides, the CDR3 is TGTGCCAGCGGGGATTCGCAGCCCCAGCATTTT.